Sequencing of this TCR beta chain was carried out in a study of T-cell reconstitution after alpha-beta-depleted transplantation in children. Study results and caveats: Roughly two months post-transplant, alpha-beta T cells reportedly originated from several hundred graft clones that had expanded. Fresh T-cell production supplied most of the T-cell counts and diversity seen one year after transplant. TCRbeta diversity was high at day 60 in some patients (a result of surviving recipient T cells and thymic progenitors).

This clonotype was seen repeatedly, ten times or more. The antigen is unknown. The CDR3 spans 15 residues. With V trimmed by 0 bases and J by 6 bases, 8 bases remained unmatched. In germline, CDR1 is LGHNA, CDR2 YNFKEQ. Preparation of the TCRbeta library used unique molecular identifiers. In TCRdb, the PCR reads were re-called with MiXCR into one record per CDR3 protein. The sample holds over 200,000 distinct CDR3 sequences; about a tenth are singletons and the top ten take roughly 27%. The chain couples TRBV4-2 to TRBJ2-7, with 7 bases that match TRBD2. The sequences come from PBMCs, collected before TCRalphabeta/CD19-depleted stem cell transplant. The TCR sequence derives from a child younger than two with acute myeloid leukemia, due to receive a stem cell transplant. CDR3 DNA: TGTGCCAGCAGCCAAGATTGGGGGGGGAGGTTCGAGCAGTACTTC. It codes for CASSQDWGGRFEQYF.